Listed here are 20 T cell receptor beta chains from one sample, sequenced in a study of shared clonotypes between healthy human individuals. The repertoire was sequenced with immunoSEQ multiplex PCR; TCRdb's copy has only in-frame clones and lacks some. The table includes some 660,000 clones, more than 70% detected once. Sequenced input: memory CD4+ T cells sorted from blood. Subset noted: CD45RA-negative fraction. These receptors were collected from a woman aged 25 to 45 in good health.

The chain has TRBV27 and TRBJ1-5; D may be TRBD1 (5 bases). CDR3 length equals 14 residues. Germline loops: CDR1 MNHEY, CDR2 SMNVEV (reference sequence). Between the trimmed V and J ends, which lost 5 bases and 6 bases, there was a span of 14 bases. The CDR3 sequence is CASSLRQKGQPQHF. The CDR3 coding sequence is TGTGCCAGCAGTCTCAGACAGAAAGGTCAGCCCCAGCATTTT.

The chain carries TRBV4-2 and TRBJ2-5; D is undetermined. The CDR3 runs to 15 residues. V lost 2 bases and J 2 bases, leaving 12 bases between the germline ends. Germline V gives CDR1 LGHNA, CDR2 YNFKEQ. The CDR3 region is CASSQTPGGQETQYF. The CDR3 region has the DNA TGTGCCAGCAGCCAAACCCCCGGCGGACAAGAGACCCAGTACTTC.

The V and J genes are TRBV2 and TRBJ1-1; TRBD1 is a possible D gene (6 bases). This CDR3 is built from 14 residues. CDR1 is SNHLY, CDR2 FYNNEI, per germline. V shed 6 bases and J shed 0 bases, with 11 bases lying between them. The CDR3 region is CASRGTWLNTEAFF. Here the CDR3 DNA reads TGTGCCAGCAGAGGGACATGGCTGAACACTGAAGCTTTCTTT.

This clone was observed a handful of times. This chain links TRBV4-1 with TRBJ1-1; D gene ambiguous. Germline-derived CDR1 and CDR2 are MGHRA and YSYEKL. Trimming removed 4 bases from V and 6 bases from J, with 15 bases in between. There are 14 residues in the CDR3. The CDR3 loop reads CASSPSDPRAEAFF. CDR3 DNA sequence: TGCGCCAGCAGCCCTTCGGACCCCCGCGCTGAAGCTTTCTTT.

V gene TRBV7-2 combines with J gene TRBJ2-3; D is ambiguous. The CDR3 is 14 amino acids. V lost 6 bases and J lost 2, with 12 bases in between. In germline, CDR1 is SGHTA, CDR2 FQGNSA. CDR3 in DNA: TGTGCCAGCAGTATAATAAGGACCACAGATACGCAGTATTTT. It translates to CASSIIRTTDTQYF.

The chain combines TRBV5-8 with TRBJ1-5; TRBD1 is a possible D gene (6 bases). The length of the CDR3 is 12 residues. Germline V CDR1 and CDR2: SGHTS, YDEGEE. V was shortened by 4 bases and J by 9 bases, with 11 bases between the two germline ends. The CDR3 nucleotides are TGTGCCAGCAGCCTTACAGGGTTGCCCCAGCATTTT. Translated: CASSLTGLPQHF.

This clone has a handful of counts. The gene calls are TRBV28 and TRBJ1-1; D unclear. Trimming removed 7 bases from V and 6 bases from J, with 18 bases in between. Germline values: CDR1 MDHEN, CDR2 SYDVKM. The CDR3 totals 14 residues. DNA for the CDR3: TGTGCCAGCACCAGATTTTCCGCTGTCGCTGAAGCTTTCTTT. It is translated as CASTRFSAVAEAFF.

The rearrangement links TRBV18 to TRBJ2-3; D is perhaps TRBD2 (6 bases). This CDR3 is built from 16 residues. Trimming stripped 1 base from V and 1 base from J, with 12 bases between. Germline CDR1 KGHSH, CDR2 LQKENI. CDR3 loop: CASSPRAGMGTDTQYF. CDR3 DNA sequence: TGTGCCAGCTCACCACGGGCGGGGATGGGCACAGATACGCAGTATTTT.

J is TRBJ1-5 and V is TRBV6-1, with a possible D match to TRBD1 (6 bases). The CDR3 consists of 14 residues. Germline CDR1 is MNHNS and CDR2 is SASEGT. Deletions cut 7 bases from V and 4 bases from J, with 14 bases between. CDR3 in DNA: TGTGCCAGCATCGAGGGACACACAAATCAGCCCCAGCATTTT. As protein: CASIEGHTNQPQHF.

V gene TRBV28 combines with J gene TRBJ1-4, with D possibly TRBD1 on 6 matching bases. CDR3 length equals 15 residues. V dropped 1 base and J dropped 8 bases, with 14 bases sitting between them. The germline gives CDR1 MDHEN, CDR2 SYDVKM. The CDR3 here is CASSLFMSGGEKLFF. CDR3 DNA: TGTGCCAGCAGTTTATTCATGAGCGGGGGCGAAAAACTGTTTTTT.

This clone occurred once. The chain employs TRBV5-1 and TRBJ1-3; TRBD1 matches at 8 bases. The germline gives CDR1 SGHRS, CDR2 YFSETQ. The CDR3 spans 16 residues. V lost 4 bases, J lost 0 bases, and 6 bases stayed unmatched. CDR3 bases: TGCGCCAGCAGCACGGGACAGGATTTCTCTGGAAACACCATATATTTT. Translation gives CASSTGQDFSGNTIYF.

The chain joins TRBV7-2 to TRBJ2-7, with D unclear. The CDR3 is 13 residues long. The V end lost 1 base, the J end lost 2 bases, and 6 bases lay between the germline ends. Germline lookup yields CDR1 SGHTA and CDR2 FQGNSA. The CDR3 loop reads CASSLVETYEQYF. The CDR3, as DNA: TGTGCCAGCAGCTTAGTTGAAACCTACGAGCAGTACTTC. The variable domain in full, with the rest retrieved from reference TRBV7-2 and TRBJ2-7, is GAGVSQSPSNKVTEKGKDVELRCDPISGHTALYWYRQSLGQGLEFLIYFQGNSAPDKSGLPSDRFSAERTGGSVSTLTIQRTQQEDSAVYLCASSLVETYEQYFGPGTRLTVT.

This clone appeared a single time. This sequence joins TRBV29-1 and TRBJ2-7; no clear D. The CDR3 has 12 amino acids. The germline CDR1 and CDR2 sequences are SQVTM and ANQGSEA. The V and J ends lost 7 bases and 4 bases respectively, with 14 bases between them. The CDR3 DNA follows: TGCAGCGCCCTCGTCGGCGGATACGAGCAGTACTTC. Translating gives CSALVGGYEQYF.

V usage is TRBV29-1 and J usage is TRBJ2-3; 10 positions agree with TRBD2. The ends lost 3 bases at V and 1 base at J; junction bases unmatched: 7. This CDR3 contains 16 residues. Germline CDR1 SQVTM, CDR2 ANQGSEA. The CDR3 sequence is CSVDGLAGAGTDTQYF. The CDR3, as DNA: TGCAGCGTTGACGGGCTAGCGGGAGCGGGCACAGATACGCAGTATTTT.

This chain links TRBV28 with TRBJ2-4; D is ambiguous. The CDR3 totals 15 residues. Germline V gives CDR1 MDHEN, CDR2 SYDVKM. Trimming pared 5 bases from V and 0 bases from J, leaving 11 bases between. The chain's CDR3 is CASSVPALAKNIQYF. DNA for the CDR3: TGTGCCAGCAGTGTCCCTGCGCTAGCCAAAAACATTCAGTACTTC.

This chain links TRBV5-1 with TRBJ1-1, with 7 bases identical to TRBD1. CDR1 SGHRS and CDR2 YFSETQ come from the germline V gene. Trimming at V came to 2 bases and at J to 3 bases, leaving 4 bases not matched to a gene. This CDR3 spans 14 amino acids. The CDR3 DNA is TGCGCCAGCAGCTTTGGCAGGGGGGACACTGAAGCTTTCTTT. It specifies CASSFGRGDTEAFF.

The sample holds one count of this clone. V is TRBV28 and J is TRBJ1-1; D gene uncertain. The germline gives CDR1 MDHEN, CDR2 SYDVKM. V was shortened by 4 bases and J by 2 bases, with 8 bases between the two germline ends. The CDR3 consists of 13 residues. The CDR3 nucleotides are TGTGCCAGCAGTTCCCCGCACAACACTGAAGCTTTCTTT. Translation: CASSSPHNTEAFF. Combining the CDR3 with reference TRBV28 and TRBJ1-1 gives the whole variable domain DVKVTQSSRYLVKRTGEKVFLECVQDMDHENMFWYRQDPGLGLRLIYFSYDVKMKEKGDIPEGYSVSREKKERFSLILESASTNQTSMYLCASSSPHNTEAFFGQGTRLTVV.

The chain carries TRBV6-1 and TRBJ2-2; D unclear. The germline CDR1 and CDR2 sequences are MNHNS and SASEGT. V dropped 5 bases and J dropped 4 bases, with 8 bases sitting between them. There are 13 residues in the CDR3. This chain's CDR3 is CASSPGRTGELFF. The CDR3 DNA reads TGTGCCAGCAGTCCCGGTCGCACCGGGGAGCTGTTTTTT.

The rearrangement uses TRBV19 and TRBJ2-7, with D perhaps TRBD1 (5 bases). In germline, CDR1 is LNHDA, CDR2 SQIVND (reference sequence). V shed 3 bases and J shed 3 bases, with 12 bases lying between them. This CDR3 contains 14 residues. The chain's CDR3 is CASSIPGRGYEQYF. CDR3 nucleotides: TGTGCCAGTAGTATCCCAGGTAGGGGCTACGAGCAGTACTTC.

J is TRBJ1-2 and V is TRBV28; 8 bases are a match to TRBD1. Germline assignment: CDR1 MDHEN and CDR2 SYDVKM. This CDR3 is built from 14 residues. With V trimmed by 6 bases and J by 7 bases, 10 bases remained unmatched. DNA for the CDR3: TGTGCCAGCAGGAATCAACAGGGGGGAACTGGCTACACCTTC. Translation gives CASRNQQGGTGYTF.